This entry features one TCR beta chain sequence. Antigen: not known. General study points: Tumor-infiltrating Treg TCR alpha and beta sequences overlapped most with tumor naive CD4+ T cells, then blood naive. Tumor memory CD4+ T cell TCR gene usage clustered with blood and lymph node memory CD4+ cells and lymph node naive CD4+ cells.

The sorted Tregs were CD4+CD25+CD127-/low cells. Semi-nested PCR with Nested Universal Primer A followed constant-region reverse priming of full-length variable regions. MiXCR was run by TCRdb on the 5' RACE reads, yielding one entry per CDR3 protein. The top ten hold 2% to 2.5% of the sample, which has 62,000 or so distinct CDR3 sequences, approximately 27% seen once. This TCR came from a female donor with breast cancer. The specimen was tumor-infiltrating Tregs sorted from the breast tumor.

In DNA, the CDR3 is TGCGCCAGCAGCTTGGCCCGGGGGACTAGCGGGAGTAGGAATGAGCAGTTCTTC. The encoded protein is CASSLARGTSGSRNEQFF. The V and J genes are TRBV5-1 and TRBJ2-1, with 14 nucleotides matching TRBD2. Germline V gives CDR1 SGHRS, CDR2 YFSETQ. After removal of 0 bases from V and 7 bases from J, the junction contained 9 bases not matched to a gene. CDR3 size: 18 residues.